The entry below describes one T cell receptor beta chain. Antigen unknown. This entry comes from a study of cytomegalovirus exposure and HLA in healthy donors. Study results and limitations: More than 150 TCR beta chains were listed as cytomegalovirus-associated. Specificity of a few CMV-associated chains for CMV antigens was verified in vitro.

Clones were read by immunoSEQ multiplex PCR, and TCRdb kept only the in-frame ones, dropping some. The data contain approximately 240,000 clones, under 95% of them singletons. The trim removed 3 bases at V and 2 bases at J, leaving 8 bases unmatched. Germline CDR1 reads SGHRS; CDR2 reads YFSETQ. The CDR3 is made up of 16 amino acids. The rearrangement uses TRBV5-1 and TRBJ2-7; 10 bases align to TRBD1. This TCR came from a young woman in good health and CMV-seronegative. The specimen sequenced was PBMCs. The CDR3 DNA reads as TGCGCCAGCAGCTCGCCAGGACAGGGGGATCCCTACGAGCAGTACTTC. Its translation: CASSSPGQGDPYEQYF.